The 5 T cell receptor beta chains below all came from one sample that was sequenced in a study of cytomegalovirus exposure and HLA in healthy donors. The PCR made use of 60 Vbeta and 13 Jbeta primers. Only in-frame clones appear in the TCRdb table, and some are missing; sequencing was by immunoSEQ multiplex PCR. This sample has tens of thousands of clones, with roughly 74% found just once. Source material: PBMCs. All receptors derive from a man younger than 40 in good health and CMV-seronegative.

The V call is TRBV5-5, the J call TRBJ2-1; D possibly corresponds to TRBD1 (6 bases). Germline V CDR1 and CDR2: SGHKS, YYEKEE (reference sequence). The CDR3 length is 18 residues. Trimming pared 4 bases from V and 4 bases from J, leaving 24 bases between. CDR3 DNA: TGTGCCAGCAGCCCCTCTTGGGACGCCGGGACACCTTACAATGAGCAGTTCTTC. It specifies CASSPSWDAGTPYNEQFF.

The chain joins TRBV2 to TRBJ2-2, with a tentative D call TRBD2 (6 bases). With 8 bases removed from V and 4 bases from J, the gap between germline ends came to 11 bases. The V gene's germline CDR1 is SNHLY and CDR2 FYNNEI. The CDR3 totals 13 residues. The CDR3 is CASRMGGTGELFF. The DNA for the CDR3 is TGTGCCAGCCGGATGGGGGGCACCGGGGAGCTGTTTTTT. The variable domain in full, completed from reference TRBV2 and TRBJ2-2, reads EPEVTQTPSHQVTQMGQEVILRCVPISNHLYFYWYRQILGQKVEFLVSFYNNEISEKSEIFDDQFSVERPDGSNFTLKIRSTKLEDSAMYFCASRMGGTGELFFGEGSRLTVL.

V is TRBV9 and J is TRBJ2-5; the D is unclear. The CDR3 spans 13 residues. The V gene lost 4 bases and the J gene lost 7 bases, with 14 bases spanning the gap. Germline V lookup: CDR1 SGDLS, CDR2 YYNGEE. The CDR3 DNA reads TGTGCCAGCAGCTCTCCTACCGTCGGGACCCAGTACTTC. This codes for CASSSPTVGTQYF.

The chain combines TRBV6-4 with TRBJ2-3; no firm D call. The CDR3 spans 14 residues. The germline V gene has CDR1 MRHNA and CDR2 SNTAGT. Between the trimmed V and J ends, which lost 2 bases and 2 bases, there was a span of 8 bases. DNA for the CDR3: TGTGCCAGCAGTGACCGAGCGACCACAGATACGCAGTATTTT. It is translated as CASSDRATTDTQYF.

The chain links TRBV18 to TRBJ2-5, with D tentatively TRBD2 (5 bases). The V end was cut by 6 bases, the J end by 5 bases, with 13 bases between. Germline V gene lookup returns CDR1 KGHSH and CDR2 LQKENI. CDR3 size: 13 residues. The CDR3 loop is CASSLHGGETQYF. The CDR3 nucleotides read TGTGCCAGCTCCCTTCACGGAGGCGAGACCCAGTACTTC.